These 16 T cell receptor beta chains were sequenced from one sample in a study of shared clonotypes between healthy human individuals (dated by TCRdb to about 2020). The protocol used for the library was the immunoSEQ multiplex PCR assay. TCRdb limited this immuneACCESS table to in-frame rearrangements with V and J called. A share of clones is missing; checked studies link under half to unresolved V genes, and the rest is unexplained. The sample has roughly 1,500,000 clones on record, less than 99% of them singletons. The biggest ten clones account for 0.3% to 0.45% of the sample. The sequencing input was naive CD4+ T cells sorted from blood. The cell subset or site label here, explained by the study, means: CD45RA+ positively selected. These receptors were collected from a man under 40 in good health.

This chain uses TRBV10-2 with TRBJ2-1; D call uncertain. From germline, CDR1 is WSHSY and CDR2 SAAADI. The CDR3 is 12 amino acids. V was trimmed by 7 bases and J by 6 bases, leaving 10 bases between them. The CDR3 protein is CASMSQANEQFF. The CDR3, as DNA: TGCGCCAGCATGAGCCAGGCCAATGAGCAGTTCTTC.

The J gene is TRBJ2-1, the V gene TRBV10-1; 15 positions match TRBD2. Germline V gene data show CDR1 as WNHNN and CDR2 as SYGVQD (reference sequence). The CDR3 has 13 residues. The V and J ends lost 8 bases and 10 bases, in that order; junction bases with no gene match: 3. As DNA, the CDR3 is TGCGCCAGCGAAGGGACTAGCGGGAGGGAGCAGTTCTTC. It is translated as CASEGTSGREQFF.

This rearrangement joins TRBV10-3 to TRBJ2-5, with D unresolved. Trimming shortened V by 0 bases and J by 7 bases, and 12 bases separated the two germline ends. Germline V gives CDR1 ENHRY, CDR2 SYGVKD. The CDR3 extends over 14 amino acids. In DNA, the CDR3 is TGTGCCATCAGTGAGTCGTTGGGGTTATGGACCCAGTACTTC. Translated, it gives CAISESLGLWTQYF.

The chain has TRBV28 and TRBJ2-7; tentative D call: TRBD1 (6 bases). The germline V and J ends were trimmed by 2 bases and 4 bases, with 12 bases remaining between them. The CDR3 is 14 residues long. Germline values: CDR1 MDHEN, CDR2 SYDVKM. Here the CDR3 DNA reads TGTGCCAGCAGTTTAAGGGGGTTTATTTACGAGCAGTACTTC. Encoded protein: CASSLRGFIYEQYF.

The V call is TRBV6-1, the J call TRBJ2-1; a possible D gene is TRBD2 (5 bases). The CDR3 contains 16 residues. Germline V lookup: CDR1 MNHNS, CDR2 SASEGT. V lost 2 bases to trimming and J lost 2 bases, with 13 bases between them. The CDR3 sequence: CASSEKKRPAYNEQFF. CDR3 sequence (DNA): TGTGCCAGCAGTGAAAAGAAGCGGCCTGCCTACAATGAGCAGTTCTTC.

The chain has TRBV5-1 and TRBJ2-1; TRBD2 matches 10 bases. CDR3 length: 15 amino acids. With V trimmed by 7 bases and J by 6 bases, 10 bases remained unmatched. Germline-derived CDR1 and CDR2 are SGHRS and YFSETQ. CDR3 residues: CASGPSGRVTNEQFF. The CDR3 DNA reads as TGCGCCAGCGGACCGAGCGGGAGGGTTACCAATGAGCAGTTCTTC.

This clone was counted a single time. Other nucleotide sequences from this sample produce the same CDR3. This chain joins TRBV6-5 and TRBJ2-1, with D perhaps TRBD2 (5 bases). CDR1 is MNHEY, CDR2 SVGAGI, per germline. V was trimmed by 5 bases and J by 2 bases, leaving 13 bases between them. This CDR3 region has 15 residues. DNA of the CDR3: TGTGCCAGCAGTCCGACCGGAGGACCCTACAATGAGCAGTTCTTC. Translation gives CASSPTGGPYNEQFF.

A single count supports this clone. CDR3 amino acids: CASSLNPSGRNNEQFF. The CDR3, as DNA: TGCGCCAGCAGCCTGAATCCTAGCGGGAGGAACAATGAGCAGTTCTTC. The genes are TRBV5-1 and TRBJ2-1; TRBD2 matches at 11 bases. This CDR3 is built from 16 residues. Germline V gene data show CDR1 as SGHRS and CDR2 as YFSETQ. The J segment lost 5 bases and the V segment lost 4 bases, leaving 8 bases of the junction unmatched.

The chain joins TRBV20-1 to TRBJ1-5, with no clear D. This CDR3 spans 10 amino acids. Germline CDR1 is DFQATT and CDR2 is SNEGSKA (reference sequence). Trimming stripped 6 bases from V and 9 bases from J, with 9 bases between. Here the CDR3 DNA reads TGCAGTGCCGATGGATTGCCCCAGCATTTT. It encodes CSADGLPQHF.

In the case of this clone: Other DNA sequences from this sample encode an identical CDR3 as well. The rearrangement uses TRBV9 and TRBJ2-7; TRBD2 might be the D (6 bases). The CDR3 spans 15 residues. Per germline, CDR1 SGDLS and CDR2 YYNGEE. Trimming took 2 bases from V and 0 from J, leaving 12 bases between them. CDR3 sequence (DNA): TGTGCCAGCAGCGTCGGCGGGGTTCCCTCCTACGAGCAGTACTTC. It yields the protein CASSVGGVPSYEQYF.

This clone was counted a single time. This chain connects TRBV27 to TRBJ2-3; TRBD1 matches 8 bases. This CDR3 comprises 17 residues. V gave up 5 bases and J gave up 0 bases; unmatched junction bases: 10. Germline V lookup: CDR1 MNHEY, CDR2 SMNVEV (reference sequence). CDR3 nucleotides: TGTGCCAGCAGTCGCCTCACAGGGGGGTATAGCACAGATACGCAGTATTTT. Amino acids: CASSRLTGGYSTDTQYF.

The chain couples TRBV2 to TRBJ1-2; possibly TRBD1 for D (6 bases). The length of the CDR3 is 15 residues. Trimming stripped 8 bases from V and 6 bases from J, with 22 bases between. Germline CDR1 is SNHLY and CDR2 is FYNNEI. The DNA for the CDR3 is TGTGCCAGCTACCTCAGATCCGGGGGCGCCAATGGCTACACCTTC. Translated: CASYLRSGGANGYTF.

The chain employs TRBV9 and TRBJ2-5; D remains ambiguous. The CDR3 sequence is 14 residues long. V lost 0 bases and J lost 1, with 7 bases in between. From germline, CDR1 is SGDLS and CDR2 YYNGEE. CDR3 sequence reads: CASSVAPSQETQYF. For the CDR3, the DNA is TGTGCCAGCAGCGTAGCCCCTAGCCAAGAGACCCAGTACTTC.

DNA for the CDR3: TGTGCCAGCAGCTCGGTGGGGGGAAGATACGAGCAGTACTTC. Its translation is CASSSVGGRYEQYF. The chain joins TRBV6-5 to TRBJ2-7; D perhaps matches TRBD2 (6 bases). CDR3 length: 14 amino acids. Germline assignment: CDR1 MNHEY and CDR2 SVGAGI. V lost 6 bases to trimming and J lost 4 bases, with 16 bases between them.

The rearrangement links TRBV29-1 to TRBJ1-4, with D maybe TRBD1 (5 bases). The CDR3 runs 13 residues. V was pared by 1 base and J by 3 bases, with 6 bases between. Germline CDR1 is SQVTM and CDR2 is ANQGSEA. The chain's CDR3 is CSVEGGANEKLFF. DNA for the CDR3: TGCAGCGTTGAAGGGGGGGCTAATGAAAAACTGTTTTTT.

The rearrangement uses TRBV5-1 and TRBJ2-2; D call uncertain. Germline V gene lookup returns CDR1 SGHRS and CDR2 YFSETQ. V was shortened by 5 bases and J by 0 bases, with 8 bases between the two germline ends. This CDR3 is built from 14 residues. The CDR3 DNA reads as TGCGCCAGCAGACCCCAAGCGAACACCGGGGAGCTGTTTTTT. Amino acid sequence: CASRPQANTGELFF. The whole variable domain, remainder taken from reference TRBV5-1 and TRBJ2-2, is KAGVTQTPRYLIKTRGQQVTLSCSPISGHRSVSWYQQTPGQGLQFLFEYFSETQRNKGNFPGRFSGRQFSNSRSEMNVSTLELGDSALYLCASRPQANTGELFFGEGSRLTVL.